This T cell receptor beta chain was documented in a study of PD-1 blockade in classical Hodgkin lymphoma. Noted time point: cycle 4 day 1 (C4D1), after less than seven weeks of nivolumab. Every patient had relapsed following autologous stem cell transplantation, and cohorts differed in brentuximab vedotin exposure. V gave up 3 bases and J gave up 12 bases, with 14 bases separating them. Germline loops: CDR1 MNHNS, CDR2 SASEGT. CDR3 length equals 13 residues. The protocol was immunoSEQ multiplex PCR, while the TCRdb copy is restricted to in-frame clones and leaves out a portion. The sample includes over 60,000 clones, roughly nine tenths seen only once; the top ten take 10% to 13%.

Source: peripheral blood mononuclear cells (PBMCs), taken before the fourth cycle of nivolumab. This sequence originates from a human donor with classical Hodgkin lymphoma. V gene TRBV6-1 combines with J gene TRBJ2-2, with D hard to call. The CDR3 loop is CASSDWEFGQLFF. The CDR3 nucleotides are TGTGCCAGCAGTGATTGGGAATTTGGGCAGCTGTTTTTT.